This is a list of T cell receptor beta chains from one sample in a study. TCRdb used MiXCR to reprocess the RT-PCR reads, holding one entry per CDR3 protein. This table holds fewer than 800,000 distinct CDR3 sequences, 13% to 15% found once. Sequencing was done on a sample of memory CD4+ T cells from blood. The receptor source for this set is a female donor in good health, serving as a healthy control. The CDR3 runs from the conserved cysteine through the conserved F or W. A D gene is named only where the DNA matches it firmly. The size entry is marked missing in some rows and otherwise reads once, few, many or a size class.

12	.	.	TRBV29-1	TRBJ2-1	TGCAGCGTTTGGCAGGGTATGAATGAGCAGTTCTTC	CSVWQGMNEQFF
15	few	.	TRBV20-1	TRBJ2-1	TGCAGTGCTGAGAGTGTGGGGAGTATCGGCAATGAGCAGTTCTTC	CSAESVGSIGNEQFF
16	few	.	TRBV27	TRBJ1-2	TGTGCCAGCAGCCCCGGCGGGGGAAGGGGGGGGTATGGCTACACCTTC	CASSPGGGRGGYGYTF
17	many	.	TRBV7-2	TRBJ1-3	TGTGCCAGCAGCCTAGGATCGGTGGGCCTCTCTGGAAACACCATATATTTT	CASSLGSVGLSGNTIYF
15	few	.	TRBV6-5	TRBJ2-4	TGTGCCAGCAGTCCTTTTATCTTAGCCAAAAACATTCAGTACTTC	CASSPFILAKNIQYF
13	few	.	TRBV12-3/TRBV12-4	TRBJ2-5	TGTGCCAGCAGTTCCCAGATCCAAGAGACCCAGTACTTC	CASSSQIQETQYF
14	few	TRBD1	TRBV20-1	TRBJ1-1	TGCAGGGCTGGACAGGGGGCATCGTTCACTGAAGCTTTCTTT	CRAGQGASFTEAFF
13	many	.	TRBV20-1	TRBJ1-2	TGCAGTGCTATCCAGGGGTCGGGCTATGGCTACACCTTC	CSAIQGSGYGYTF
17	many	TRBD1	TRBV11-2	TRBJ2-2	TGTGCCAGCAGCTTAGCTTCGGGACAGGGGGACACCGGGGAGCTGTTTTTT	CASSLASGQGDTGELFF
18	few	TRBD1	TRBV10-3	TRBJ2-2	TGTGCCATCAGTGAACACCTAGGACAGGGGGCCTCTGCCGGGGAGCTGTTTTTT	CAISEHLGQGASAGELFF
15	.	TRBD1	TRBV15	TRBJ2-7	TGTGCCACCAGCTCCGACAGGGATCGGGCTTACGAGCAGTACTTC	CATSSDRDRAYEQYF
13	.	.	TRBV10-2	TRBJ1-3	TGCGCCAGCAGTGATTGGGTCCGGGACCCCATATATTTT	CASSDWVRDPIYF
15	many	.	TRBV15	TRBJ2-1	TGTGCCACCAGCAGAGGTGATCGCTCCTACAATGAGCAGTTCTTC	CATSRGDRSYNEQFF
17	many	TRBD1	TRBV6-5	TRBJ1-2	TGTGCCAGCAGTTACTCTAGTCCCGGGACAGGGAACTATGGCTACACCTTC	CASSYSSPGTGNYGYTF
17	.	.	TRBV4-1	TRBJ2-2	TGCGCCAGCAGCCAAGGTAGACAGCTAGGGAGCACCGGGGAGCTGTTTTTT	CASSQGRQLGSTGELFF
12	few	.	TRBV29-1	TRBJ2-5	TGCAGCGCCCGAATAATAGGAGAGACCCAGTACTTC	CSARIIGETQYF
19	few	TRBD2	TRBV12-3/TRBV12-4	TRBJ2-2	TGTGCCAGCAGTTCCCTTTTCGGGGCGGGGGGGTGGAGCACCGGGGAGCTGTTTTTT	CASSSLFGAGGWSTGELFF
14	many	.	TRBV10-2	TRBJ2-5	TGCGCCAGCAGTGAGTCTATGAGGGGAGAGACCCAGTACTTC	CASSESMRGETQYF
16	many	.	TRBV5-1	TRBJ1-5	TGCGCCAGCAGCTTGGATCAGGCACATAGCAATCAGCCCCAGCATTTT	CASSLDQAHSNQPQHF
20	.	TRBD2	TRBV15	TRBJ2-6	TGTGCCACCAGCAGAGATTGGGGACTAGCGGGAGTAGGTGGGGCCAACGTCCTGACTTTC	CATSRDWGLAGVGGANVLTF
15	.	.	TRBV5-1	TRBJ2-4	TGCGCCAGCAGCTTCGGGGAACTGGCCAAAAACATTCAGTACTTC	CASSFGELAKNIQYF
14	few	.	TRBV4-2	TRBJ2-1	TGTGCCAGCAGCCAAGATAGAACCAGCGACAAGTCGTTCTTC	CASSQDRTSDKSFF
14	.	.	TRBV5-1	TRBJ2-3	TGCGCCAGCCTATCCGGACCATCCACAGATACGCAGTATTTT	CASLSGPSTDTQYF
12	.	.	TRBV5-1	TRBJ1-2	TGCGCCAGCAGCTTGGACGCCCATGGCTACACCTTC	CASSLDAHGYTF
14	few	.	TRBV2	TRBJ2-3	TGTGCCAGCAATGACAAAATGGGAACAGATACGCAGTATTTT	CASNDKMGTDTQYF
14	few	.	TRBV9	TRBJ2-3	TGTGCCAGCAGCGTAACTTTAGGTAGAGATACGCAGTATTTT	CASSVTLGRDTQYF
17	many	.	TRBV20-1	TRBJ2-5	TGCAGTGCTATAGACCTCATGGGAAGTTTTCGCATGGGGACCCAGTACTTC	CSAIDLMGSFRMGTQYF
16	few	.	TRBV28	TRBJ2-1	TGTGCCAGCAGGGACATTTCGGGGGCCACCTACAATGAGCAGTTCTTC	CASRDISGATYNEQFF
16	.	TRBD1	TRBV15	TRBJ1-2	TGTGCCACCAGTACCGGGACAGGGGGGAAGCCCTATGGCTACACCTTC	CATSTGTGGKPYGYTF
12	many	TRBD2	TRBV7-3	TRBJ2-1	TGTGCCAGCAGGTCGAGCGGGAAAGAGCAGTTCTTC	CASRSSGKEQFF
11	.	.	TRBV12-3/TRBV12-4	TRBJ1-4	TGTGCCAGCAGGATTAATAAAAAACTGTTTTTT	CASRINKKLFF
16	.	TRBD1	TRBV24-1	TRBJ1-2	TGTGCCACCAGTGGCGGAGACAGGGGAGGTTACTATGGCTACACCTTC	CATSGGDRGGYYGYTF
15	few	TRBD2	TRBV27	TRBJ2-7	TGTGCCAGCAGTGCTCCGGGACTAGCGGGAGAAGAGCAGTACTTC	CASSAPGLAGEEQYF
13	.	.	TRBV20-1	TRBJ2-5	TGCAGTGCTAGACCCGACTACCAAGAGACCCAGTACTTC	CSARPDYQETQYF
16	few	TRBD1	TRBV18	TRBJ2-1	TGTGCCAGCTCACCCCTCGGCGGGACAGGAAGTAATGAGCAGTTCTTC	CASSPLGGTGSNEQFF
14	.	.	TRBV30	TRBJ2-2	TGTGCCTGGAGTGTAGGACAGCGCACCGGGGAGCTGTTTTTT	CAWSVGQRTGELFF
15	few	.	TRBV18	TRBJ2-5	TGTGCCAGCTCACCGGAGGCGGGCAACGAGGAGACCCAGTACTTC	CASSPEAGNEETQYF
14	many	.	TRBV7-6	TRBJ1-5	TGTGCCAGCAGCCCGCCAGGGGACAATCAGCCCCAGCATTTT	CASSPPGDNQPQHF
14	.	TRBD1	TRBV9	TRBJ1-6	TGTGCCAGCAGCCCGTTGGACAGGGATTCACCCCTCCACTTT	CASSPLDRDSPLHF
14	.	.	TRBV5-1	TRBJ2-5	TGCGCCAGCAGCTTGGTACAGAAAGGAGAGACCCAGTACTTC	CASSLVQKGETQYF
16	once	TRBD1	TRBV11-2	TRBJ2-4	TGTGCCAGCAGCTTTGGTGACAGGGTGACCAAAAACATTCAGTACTTC	CASSFGDRVTKNIQYF
13	many	TRBD2	TRBV20-1	TRBJ2-7	TGCAGTTGGACTAGCGGGAGGGCCCACGAGCAGTACTTC	CSWTSGRAHEQYF
17	few	TRBD1	TRBV7-8	TRBJ1-1	TGTGCCAGCAGCTTAAGGGCAGGGGGCGCGAGATTTACTGAAGCTTTCTTT	CASSLRAGGARFTEAFF
12	few	.	TRBV9	TRBJ2-3	TGTGCCAGCAGCGTAAGTGCAGATACGCAGTATTTT	CASSVSADTQYF
14	few	.	TRBV6-1	TRBJ1-2	TGTGCCAGCAGTGAAGTTGCAGCATTGTATGGCTACACCTTC	CASSEVAALYGYTF
14	.	.	TRBV6-6	TRBJ2-7	TGTGCCAGCAGTTTGACAGAGGCGTCCTACGAGCAGTACTTC	CASSLTEASYEQYF
15	few	.	TRBV10-3	TRBJ1-5	TGTGCCAGTAAAGGGGACGGCTATAGCAATCAGCCCCAGCATTTT	CASKGDGYSNQPQHF
14	many	.	TRBV7-8	TRBJ2-1	TGTGCCAGCACCCTGGCGGGGAACTACAATGAGCAGTTCTTC	CASTLAGNYNEQFF
17	many	TRBD1	TRBV6-2/TRBV6-3	TRBJ1-3	TGTGCCAGCAGTTACCGACCAGGGACAGCGGCTGGAAACACCATATATTTT	CASSYRPGTAAGNTIYF
11	.	.	TRBV6-5	TRBJ2-4	TGTGCCAGCAGGGAGGGGAACATTCAGTACTTC	CASREGNIQYF
14	.	.	TRBV7-2	TRBJ2-2	TGTGCCAGCACCTTAATGTCGAACACCGGGGAGCTGTTTTTT	CASTLMSNTGELFF
14	once	.	TRBV7-6	TRBJ2-1	TGTGCCAGCAGCTCACGGGCCCCGAACAATGAGCAGTTCTTC	CASSSRAPNNEQFF
15	.	.	TRBV20-1	TRBJ2-5	TGCAGTGCCCTAATAGAAGGACGGAACCAAGAGACCCAGTACTTC	CSALIEGRNQETQYF
15	few	TRBD1	TRBV25-1	TRBJ1-1	TGTGCCAGCAGCCTTACGACAGGGATGAACACTGAAGCTTTCTTT	CASSLTTGMNTEAFF
14	.	.	TRBV11-2	TRBJ2-1	TGTGCCAGCAGCTTCCGACTTTCCTACAATAAGCAGTTCTTC	CASSFRLSYNKQFF
14	few	TRBD1	TRBV5-5	TRBJ2-5	TGTGCCAGCAGCTTCTGGACAGGACAAGAGACCCAGTACTTC	CASSFWTGQETQYF
13	.	.	TRBV12-3/TRBV12-4	TRBJ1-6	TGTGCCAGCCGGGGGGACGGTGATTCACCCCTCCACTTT	CASRGDGDSPLHF
15	.	.	TRBV6-6	TRBJ1-2	TGTGCCAGCAGTTACTCGGCCTCCGAGCCTTATGGCTACACCTTC	CASSYSASEPYGYTF
15	many	.	TRBV7-2	TRBJ2-5	TGTGCCAGCAGCCATGGGACAAGAGTTGCAGAGACCCAGTACTTC	CASSHGTRVAETQYF
15	many	TRBD1	TRBV27	TRBJ1-2	TGTGCCAGCAGTCCGGGACAGGGGGCGATTTGGGGCTACACCTTC	CASSPGQGAIWGYTF